This T cell receptor (beta chain) was found in a study of sequential checkpoint blockade in melanoma. At the level of the study: Patients were randomized 1:1 to nivolumab-then-ipilimumab or ipilimumab-then-nivolumab first-line. After both sequences, patients received maintenance nivolumab.

Method: immunoSEQ multiplex PCR; TCRdb's copy keeps in-frame clones and lacks some. Altogether fewer than 40,000 clones are present, roughly 84% being singletons, with the ten largest covering approximately 13%. The V end was cut by 3 bases, the J end by 0 bases, with 8 bases between. The V gene's germline CDR1 is MNHEY and CDR2 SMNVEV (reference sequence). The CDR3 extends over 14 amino acids. Regarding treatment: randomized to nivolumab then ipilimumab (arm A) or the reverse (arm B). PBMC sorting kept live CD3+CD8+ cells without CD19 or CD56. The starting material was CD8+ T cells sorted from blood (inferred from file names), obtained from a patient given nivolumab and ipilimumab in sequence. The V call is TRBV27, the J call TRBJ1-1; D is perhaps TRBD1 (5 bases). The receptor was isolated from a human donor with melanoma. CDR3 sequence: CASSFQGMNTEAFF. Written as DNA, the CDR3 is TGTGCCAGCAGTTTCCAGGGCATGAACACTGAAGCTTTCTTT.